This passage covers 32 T cell receptor beta chains from one sample sequenced in a study of cytomegalovirus exposure and HLA in healthy donors. Primers: 60 Vbeta forward and 13 Jbeta reverse. The method was immunoSEQ multiplex PCR; TCRdb's version includes in-frame clones alone and lacks a portion of them. This sample has some 65,000 clones, with 68% found just once. The material sequenced was PBMCs. These receptors came from a woman aged 30 to 39 in good health and CMV-seronegative.

The rearrangement links TRBV18 to TRBJ1-6, with D hard to call. Germline V CDR1 and CDR2: KGHSH, LQKENI. Trimming stripped 6 bases from V and 7 bases from J, with 19 bases between. This CDR3 is built from 16 residues. The CDR3 reads CASSQDRVRRNSPLHF. The CDR3 DNA follows: TGTGCCAGCTCGCAAGACCGGGTCCGAAGGAATTCACCCCTCCACTTT.

The CDR3 DNA sequence: TGTGCCAGCAGTTCCAGGGGGGAGCTGTTTTTT. Translating it yields CASSSRGELFF. The chain has TRBV28 and TRBJ2-2; D gene unclear. The germline gives CDR1 MDHEN, CDR2 SYDVKM. This CDR3 has 11 residues. Trimming shortened V by 4 bases and J by 8 bases, and 5 bases separated the two germline ends.

This clone was counted a few times. This chain links TRBV27 with TRBJ2-7, with 7 positions matching TRBD1. The CDR3 has 17 residues. The V gene end was trimmed by 2 bases and the J gene end by 0 bases; junction bases not matched to a gene: 10. Germline CDR1 is MNHEY and CDR2 is SMNVEV (reference sequence). The CDR3 loop reads CASSLRLGQTNSYEQYF. CDR3 DNA sequence: TGTGCCAGCAGTTTAAGACTGGGACAGACAAACTCCTACGAGCAGTACTTC.

This clone was counted between two and nine times. DNA for the CDR3: TGTGCCAGCGTTGACAGGGGGGGTTACGAGCAGTACTTC. This gives the protein CASVDRGGYEQYF. The chain combines TRBV2 with TRBJ2-7; TRBD1 matches 9 bases. The V segment lost 8 bases and the J segment 4 bases; nucleotides outside the gene matches: 6. Germline V gives CDR1 SNHLY, CDR2 FYNNEI. The CDR3 extends over 13 amino acids.

The gene calls are TRBV28 and TRBJ1-2; D is uncertain. Deletions cut 1 base from V and 6 bases from J, with 9 bases between. The CDR3 is 13 amino acids. Per germline, CDR1 MDHEN and CDR2 SYDVKM. The CDR3: CASSLSGGNGYTF. CDR3 sequence (DNA): TGTGCCAGCAGTTTATCGGGTGGAAATGGCTACACCTTC.

This chain links TRBV5-1 with TRBJ1-1; 8 nucleotides line up with TRBD1. CDR3 length equals 16 residues. From germline, CDR1 is SGHRS and CDR2 YFSETQ. V lost 4 bases, J lost 5 bases, and 13 bases stayed unmatched. The CDR3 loop is CASSPRGRGQETEAFF. CDR3 coding DNA: TGCGCCAGCAGCCCTCGGGGCAGGGGGCAGGAGACTGAAGCTTTCTTT.

This clone was detected only a few times. One end of the junction is discordant with germline, which a read error may explain. The V gene is TRBV6-1, the J gene TRBJ1-5, with D unclear. The germline CDR1 and CDR2 sequences are MNHNS and SASEGT. The CDR3 extends over 13 amino acids. CDR3 amino acids: CARSESPNQPQHF. The CDR3 coding sequence is TGTGCCAGAAGTGAGAGTCCTAATCAGCCCCAGCATTTT.

This sequence joins TRBV6-1 and TRBJ2-2; possibly TRBD2 for D (5 bases). Trimming pared 2 bases from V and 3 bases from J, leaving 13 bases between. Germline assignment: CDR1 MNHNS and CDR2 SASEGT. The CDR3 is 16 residues long. For the CDR3, the DNA is TGTGCCAGCAGTGAATTCGGGGAATCGCACACCGGGGAGCTGTTTTTT. It yields the protein CASSEFGESHTGELFF.

The table lists this clone with a few counts. The chain carries TRBV29-1 and TRBJ2-7, with 8 bases that match TRBD1. V was pared by 6 bases and J by 2 bases, with 9 bases of the junction left unmatched. There are 14 residues in the CDR3. The germline CDR1 and CDR2 sequences are SQVTM and ANQGSEA. This chain's CDR3 is CSVQSRGPTYEQYF. The CDR3, as DNA: TGCAGCGTCCAATCCAGGGGGCCGACCTACGAGCAGTACTTC.

V is TRBV5-1 and J is TRBJ2-7; perhaps TRBD1 as D (6 bases). Per germline, CDR1 SGHRS and CDR2 YFSETQ. V was shortened by 5 bases and J by 0 bases, with 12 bases between the two germline ends. The CDR3 runs 14 residues. The CDR3 nucleotides are TGCGCCAGCAGTGTGGGGACAATCTCCTACGAGCAGTACTTC. It is translated as CASSVGTISYEQYF. Variable domain in full (rest from reference TRBV5-1 and TRBJ2-7): KAGVTQTPRYLIKTRGQQVTLSCSPISGHRSVSWYQQTPGQGLQFLFEYFSETQRNKGNFPGRFSGRQFSNSRSEMNVSTLELGDSALYLCASSVGTISYEQYFGPGTRLTVT.

The V gene is TRBV15, the J gene TRBJ1-4; the D is unclear. The V gene's germline CDR1 is LNHNV and CDR2 YYDKDF (reference sequence). V lost 2 bases and J lost 8, with 9 bases in between. The CDR3 runs to 13 residues. The CDR3 reads CATSRRGGEKLFF. In DNA, the CDR3 is TGTGCCACCAGCAGAAGAGGTGGGGAAAAACTGTTTTTT.

This sequence joins TRBV10-1 and TRBJ2-7, with 13 bases fitting TRBD2. The ends lost 6 bases at V and 0 bases at J; junction bases unmatched: 5. CDR3 length equals 16 residues. The germline V gene has CDR1 WNHNN and CDR2 SYGVQD (reference sequence). The CDR3, as DNA: TGCGCCAGCAGGGGACTAGCGGGGCTATACTCCTACGAGCAGTACTTC. Protein sequence: CASRGLAGLYSYEQYF.

V is TRBV29-1 and J is TRBJ1-2, with 8 bases matching TRBD1. The V gene's germline CDR1 is SQVTM and CDR2 ANQGSEA. J was trimmed by 8 bases and V by 3 bases; bases with no gene match: 11. The CDR3 is made up of 14 amino acids. The CDR3 DNA reads TGCAGCGTTGATGGTTCAGGGGGCGACGGAGGCTACACCTTC. As protein: CSVDGSGGDGGYTF.

V and J are TRBV5-6 and TRBJ1-5, with 9 bases lining up with TRBD1. In germline, CDR1 is SGHDT, CDR2 YYEEEE. The CDR3 runs 14 residues. Trimming at V came to 0 bases and at J to 10 bases, leaving 5 bases not matched to a gene. Here the CDR3 DNA reads TGTGCCAGCAGCTTGGGTCGGGACAGGGTTCCCCAGCATTTT. Its translation: CASSLGRDRVPQHF.

The chain has TRBV7-2 and TRBJ1-1, with 8 nucleotides matching TRBD1. Germline trimming cut 10 bases from V and 1 base from J; bases unmatched to any gene: 14. Germline V CDR1 and CDR2: SGHTA, FQGNSA. The CDR3 totals 16 residues. The CDR3 bases are TGTGCCATCCATGGGCAGGGGGCATTTCAGAACACTGAAGCTTTCTTT. Translating gives CAIHGQGAFQNTEAFF. Complete variable domain (other parts from reference TRBV7-2 and TRBJ1-1): GAGVSQSPSNKVTEKGKDVELRCDPISGHTALYWYRQSLGQGLEFLIYFQGNSAPDKSGLPSDRFSAERTGGSVSTLTIQRTQQEDSAVYLCAIHGQGAFQNTEAFFGQGTRLTVV.

The chain carries TRBV9 and TRBJ1-6, with 8 bases identical to TRBD1. V was clipped by 3 bases and J by 6 bases; unmatched bases: 2. The CDR3 runs 14 residues. Per germline, CDR1 SGDLS and CDR2 YYNGEE. The CDR3 DNA reads as TGTGCCAGCAGCGCGGGACAGGTTAATTCACCCCTCCACTTT. It is translated as CASSAGQVNSPLHF.

The chain combines TRBV6-1 with TRBJ2-3; 8 bases are a match to TRBD1. Germline V CDR1 and CDR2: MNHNS, SASEGT. Trimming cost V 5 bases and J 0 bases; bases outside gene matches: 4. There are 15 residues in the CDR3. The CDR3 loop is CASSRDRGSTDTQYF. The CDR3 DNA follows: TGTGCCAGCAGTAGAGACAGGGGAAGCACAGATACGCAGTATTTT.

The genes are TRBV27 and TRBJ1-1; D call uncertain. Germline V CDR1 and CDR2: MNHEY, SMNVEV (reference sequence). The CDR3 extends over 13 amino acids. Trimming took 2 bases from V and 4 from J, leaving 8 bases between them. For the CDR3, the DNA is TGTGCCAGCAGTTTAGAGGAAACCACTGAAGCTTTCTTT. Amino acids: CASSLEETTEAFF.

This clone was picked up a small number of times. The chain uses TRBV4-3 and TRBJ2-5, with D possibly matching TRBD1 (7 bases). The germline V and J ends were trimmed by 5 bases and 5 bases, with 21 bases remaining between them. Germline lookup yields CDR1 LGHNA and CDR2 YSLEER. There are 16 residues in the CDR3. The CDR3 DNA is TGCGCCAGCAGCACCGGGGGACAGCGGGCGGGGGAGACCCAGTACTTC. The encoded protein is CASSTGGQRAGETQYF.

Notes on this clone: Other nucleotide sequences from this sample produce the same CDR3. The chain is built from TRBV7-2 and TRBJ1-5, with a weak D call TRBD1 (5 bases). V was cut by 3 bases and J by 7 bases, with 10 bases left in between. Germline CDR1 reads SGHTA; CDR2 reads FQGNSA. CDR3 length: 13 residues. The CDR3 protein is CASSLGGGQPQHF. CDR3 in DNA: TGTGCCAGCAGCTTGGGTGGGGGGCAGCCCCAGCATTTT.

V gene TRBV2 combines with J gene TRBJ1-1; TRBD1 might be the D (6 bases). This CDR3 is 14 amino acids long. V lost 7 bases to trimming and J lost 4 bases, with 16 bases between them. Germline values: CDR1 SNHLY, CDR2 FYNNEI. The CDR3 region is CASTGTHLGTEAFF. Here the CDR3 DNA reads TGTGCCAGCACCGGGACACATCTCGGCACTGAAGCTTTCTTT.

The chain combines TRBV5-4 with TRBJ1-3, with D unresolved. Germline assignment: CDR1 SGHNT and CDR2 YYREEE (reference sequence). V was trimmed by 2 bases and J by 0 bases, leaving 12 bases between them. The CDR3 sequence is 16 residues long. Written as DNA, the CDR3 is TGTGCCAGCAGCTTAGGCGGGAGGAGCTCTGGAAACACCATATATTTT. Its protein product is CASSLGGRSSGNTIYF.

This chain connects TRBV27 to TRBJ2-1, with TRBD2 as a possible D gene (5 bases). The CDR3 extends over 14 amino acids. V shed 9 bases and J shed 0 bases, with 12 bases lying between them. Per germline, CDR1 MNHEY and CDR2 SMNVEV (reference sequence). CDR3: CASSGISSYNEQFF. For the CDR3, the DNA is TGTGCCAGTTCGGGGATCAGCTCCTACAATGAGCAGTTCTTC.

The chain carries TRBV4-1 and TRBJ2-2; possibly TRBD1 for D (6 bases). The CDR3 runs 16 residues. Trimming pared 3 bases from V and 0 bases from J, leaving 11 bases between. From germline, CDR1 is MGHRA and CDR2 YSYEKL. The CDR3 region is CASSQEDRSNTGELFF. The CDR3 DNA is TGCGCCAGCAGCCAGGAGGACAGATCGAACACCGGGGAGCTGTTTTTT.

The gene calls are TRBV19 and TRBJ2-3; D may be TRBD2 (5 bases). From germline, CDR1 is LNHDA and CDR2 SQIVND (reference sequence). Deletions cut 6 bases from V and 1 base from J, with 11 bases between. This CDR3 comprises 14 residues. DNA of the CDR3: TGTGCCAGTAGCGGGGTGGGTGGCACAGATACGCAGTATTTT. It codes for CASSGVGGTDTQYF.

The J gene is TRBJ2-7, the V gene TRBV13, with 7 bases lining up with TRBD2. This CDR3 spans 15 amino acids. Germline CDR1 and CDR2: PRHDT and FYEKMQ (reference sequence). The ends lost 5 bases at V and 0 bases at J; junction bases unmatched: 7. CDR3 in amino acids: CASSRHASGSYEQYF. CDR3 in DNA: TGTGCCAGCAGCCGCCATGCTAGCGGCTCCTACGAGCAGTACTTC.

As for this clone: This likely reflects a read error, since a far larger clone is one base away. Other DNA sequences within the sample encode an identical CDR3. The chain couples TRBV28 to TRBJ1-1; weak D call: TRBD1 (5 bases). V was cut by 0 bases and J by 0 bases, with 8 bases left in between. CDR3 length: 15 residues. Germline-derived CDR1 and CDR2 are MDHEN and SYDVKM. The CDR3 DNA sequence: TGTGCCAGCAGTTTATGGACAGAGATGAACACTGAAGCTTTCTTT. Residues: CASSLWTEMNTEAFF.

The V gene is TRBV7-9, the J gene TRBJ1-1; the D gene is possibly TRBD1 (5 bases). Germline CDR1 SEHNR, CDR2 FQNEAQ (reference sequence). The CDR3 runs to 14 residues. V was pared by 5 bases and J by 3 bases, with 13 bases between. CDR3 region: CASSPPLGDTEAFF. DNA of the CDR3: TGTGCCAGCAGCCCCCCCCTAGGGGACACTGAAGCTTTCTTT.

The chain employs TRBV6-6 and TRBJ1-1, with TRBD1 matching over 9 bases. Trimming at V came to 5 bases and at J to 3 bases, leaving 1 base not matched to a gene. CDR1 and CDR2 (germline): MNHNY, SVGAGI (reference sequence). The CDR3 loop spans 13 amino acids. The CDR3 loop reads CASSRTGDTEAFF. For the CDR3, the DNA is TGTGCCAGCAGTCGGACAGGGGACACTGAAGCTTTCTTT.

The count of this clone is one. The genes are TRBV30 and TRBJ1-1; 10 bases are shared with TRBD1. The CDR3 is 18 amino acids. V dropped 0 bases and J dropped 0; count of bases not matched to a gene: 10. The germline V gene encodes CDR1 GTSNPN and CDR2 SVGIG (reference sequence). CDR3: CAWSVFGQGDLMNTEAFF. CDR3 in DNA: TGTGCCTGGAGTGTATTTGGACAGGGGGACCTGATGAACACTGAAGCTTTCTTT.

The chain links TRBV14 to TRBJ2-1; 10 nucleotides match TRBD2. J gave up 7 bases and V 0 bases, and 15 bases lay outside the gene matches. The germline CDR1 and CDR2 sequences are SGHDN and FVKESK. This CDR3 contains 19 residues. CDR3 sequence: CASSQDDPWLAGAGNEQFF. The CDR3 coding sequence is TGTGCCAGCAGCCAAGATGACCCCTGGCTAGCGGGGGCGGGGAATGAGCAGTTCTTC.

The rearrangement uses TRBV27 and TRBJ1-1; D is ambiguous. Trimming removed 3 bases at V and 3 bases at J, with 8 bases between. The CDR3 is 13 amino acids. Looked up from germline, CDR1 is MNHEY and CDR2 is SMNVEV (reference sequence). The CDR3 nucleotides read TGTGCCAGCAGTTTCGGGGTTTACACTGAAGCTTTCTTT. This gives the protein CASSFGVYTEAFF.